Listed below are T cell receptor beta chains from one sample, sequenced in a study of immune cell composition in non-small cell lung cancer. The table came from immunoSEQ multiplex PCR; TCRdb's copy has only in-frame clones and leaves some out. The data show fewer than 2,500 clones, more than 65% seen once. The sample also formed part of further work on CD4 T cells in lung cancer.

The sequenced sample consisted of lung tumor tissue. Receptor source: a human donor with non-small cell lung cancer. The CDR3 runs from the conserved cysteine through the conserved F or W. A D gene is named only where the DNA matches it firmly. Not every row has a clone size; where given, it reads once, few, many or a size class.

>-|TRBV6-4|TRBD2|TRBJ2-3
CASSYREGETDTQYF
TGTGCCAGCAGTTACCGGGAGGGGGAAACAGATACGCAGTATTTT
>-|TRBV14|-|TRBJ2-1
CASSQVRSSYNEQFF
TGTGCCAGCAGCCAAGTGCGGAGCTCCTACAATGAGCAGTTCTTC
>-|TRBV28|-|TRBJ2-2
CASKGQGDTGELFF
TGTGCCAGCAAGGGGCAGGGTGACACCGGGGAGCTGTTTTTT
>-|TRBV7-6|TRBD1|TRBJ2-2
CASSFTPGQGVMNTGELFF
TGTGCCAGCAGCTTTACCCCGGGACAGGGTGTTATGAACACCGGGGAGCTGTTTTTT
>-|TRBV4-2|TRBD2|TRBJ2-7
CASSQDVAGASGEQYF
TGTGCCAGCAGCCAAGATGTAGCGGGAGCTTCCGGCGAGCAGTACTTC
>few|TRBV27|-|TRBJ1-5
CASSLTSRQAYSNQPQHF
TGTGCCAGCAGTCTAACCTCTCGACAGGCGTATAGCAATCAGCCCCAGCATTTT
>-|TRBV10-3|-|TRBJ2-3
CAISDIRGWGTDTQYF
TGTGCCATCAGTGATATTAGGGGATGGGGCACAGATACGCAGTATTTT
>-|TRBV25-1|TRBD1|TRBJ2-7
CATSRGTNYEQYF
TGTGCCACGTCCAGGGGGACAAACTACGAGCAGTACTTC
>-|TRBV18|TRBD1|TRBJ1-5
CASTTGGDQPQHF
TGTGCCAGTACAACAGGGGGGGATCAGCCCCAGCATTTT
>-|TRBV4-1|-|TRBJ2-5
CASSQAAFSNRVIGETQYF
TGCGCCAGCAGCCAAGCCGCTTTTAGTAACAGGGTAATTGGAGAGACCCAGTACTTC